This T cell receptor beta chain was identified in a study of T-cell memory formation after mild COVID-19. Study-level findings and limits: The finding that pre-infection memory included some responding clones suggested that cross-reactive memory joined. Later expanders leaned CD4+, whereas day 15 to 85 contracting clones were balanced CD4/CD8. Among contracting clones, CD4+ were mainly CM/EM and CD8+ enriched in EMRA.

The table lists this clonotype with a few counts. The antigen remains undetermined. The TCR alpha and TCR beta cDNA libraries, bearing sample barcodes and UMIs, were generated by 5'RACE using constant-segment primers. From the 5' RACE reads, TCRdb called clonotypes with MiXCR, one entry per CDR3 protein. This sample has roughly 130,000 distinct CDR3 sequences, with roughly 6.2% found just once. Germline V gene lookup returns CDR1 MNHEY and CDR2 SVGAGI. The CDR3 sequence is 14 residues long. V was cut by 6 bases and J by 7 bases, with 19 bases left in between. Sequences were obtained from PBMCs or a T cell subset sorted from them (not recorded which). The chain uses TRBV6-5 and TRBJ2-7, with a possible D match to TRBD1 (5 bases). The source is an adult woman who had mild COVID-19 (a few samples of this study predate the infection). Cell type and time point are not known. CDR3 sequence reads: CASRAPDTRWEQYF. CDR3 nucleotide sequence: TGTGCCAGCAGGGCCCCGGACACCCGGTGGGAGCAGTACTTC.